The 21 T cell receptor beta chains below were found in one sample sequenced in a study of OX40 agonist ivuxolimab in advanced cancers. Some clones are missing from TCRdb's copy, which holds only in-frame ones; the method was immunoSEQ multiplex PCR. This repertoire shows around 76,000 clones, more than 70% found once; its top ten account for over 8%. Source: CD4+ or CD8+ T cells sorted from blood, taken in a trial of the OX40 agonist ivuxolimab. The source is an adult with an advanced solid tumor such as melanoma, head and neck, liver or kidney cancer.

The V and J genes are TRBV7-9 and TRBJ2-3; weak D call: TRBD2 (5 bases). There are 14 residues in the CDR3. Germline CDR1 SEHNR, CDR2 FQNEAQ (reference sequence). Trimming left V 5 bases short and J 8 bases short, with 17 bases between. CDR3 protein: CASSLRPDSRTQYF. For the CDR3, the DNA is TGTGCCAGCAGCCTCCGACCGGACTCTCGTACGCAGTATTTT.

The chain is built from TRBV29-1 and TRBJ1-4, with D possibly matching TRBD1 (5 bases). Trimming removed 2 bases from V and 5 bases from J, with 12 bases in between. CDR1 SQVTM and CDR2 ANQGSEA come from the germline V gene. The CDR3 sequence is 14 residues long. In DNA, the CDR3 is TGCAGCGTTGAATTCGGGGCCGGGAATGAAAAACTGTTTTTT. Translating gives CSVEFGAGNEKLFF.

This clone appeared a single time. The V call is TRBV5-1, the J call TRBJ1-1; TRBD1 might be the D (6 bases). V dropped 3 bases and J dropped 5 bases, with 17 bases sitting between them. This CDR3 region has 15 residues. Germline V lookup: CDR1 SGHRS, CDR2 YFSETQ. The CDR3 region is CASSSPGAGGTEAFF. For the CDR3, the DNA is TGCGCCAGCAGCTCCCCGGGGGCGGGAGGAACTGAAGCTTTCTTT.

The CDR3 spells CAISEGGTDYGYTF. In DNA form, the CDR3 reads TGTGCCATCAGTGAGGGTGGGACGGACTATGGCTACACCTTC. This sequence joins TRBV10-3 and TRBJ1-2; weak D call: TRBD1 (5 bases). The V gene lost 2 bases and the J gene lost 3 bases, with 10 bases spanning the gap. The CDR3 is 14 residues long. The germline V gene has CDR1 ENHRY and CDR2 SYGVKD.

This clone was observed once. CDR3: CASSPEGSPKNIQYF. DNA of the CDR3: TGTGCCAGCAGCCCCGAGGGCAGTCCCAAAAACATTCAGTACTTC. The V gene is TRBV7-2, the J gene TRBJ2-4, with a weak D call TRBD2 (5 bases). Germline V gene data show CDR1 as SGHTA and CDR2 as FQGNSA. V lost 5 bases and J lost 2, with 13 bases in between. The CDR3 covers 15 residues.

The V call is TRBV4-1, the J call TRBJ2-1; 7 bases are a match to TRBD1. CDR1 and CDR2 (germline): MGHRA, YSYEKL. Trimming removed 9 bases from V and 5 bases from J; junction bases left unmatched: 13. The CDR3 covers 15 residues. CDR3 bases: TGCGCCAGTACCTCGGCGACAGGGATACACAATGAGCAGTTCTTC. Residues: CASTSATGIHNEQFF.

The DNA for the CDR3 is TGTGCCAGTAGTCGGACCGCCGGGACAGATACGCAGTATTTT. Residues: CASSRTAGTDTQYF. The chain carries TRBV19 and TRBJ2-3; D unresolved. CDR1 and CDR2 from the germline V gene are LNHDA and SQIVND (reference sequence). With 5 bases removed from V and 3 bases from J, the gap between germline ends came to 12 bases. The CDR3 totals 14 residues. Full variable domain (missing parts from reference TRBV19 and TRBJ2-3): DGGITQSPKYLFRKEGQNVTLSCEQNLNHDAMYWYRQDPGQGLRLIYYSQIVNDFQKGDIAEGYSVSREKKESFPLTVTSAQKNPTAFYLCASSRTAGTDTQYFGPGTRLTVL.

The chain links TRBV29-1 to TRBJ2-7; tentative D call: TRBD2 (6 bases). The CDR3 sequence is 12 residues long. The germline V gene encodes CDR1 SQVTM and CDR2 ANQGSEA. V was cut by 6 bases and J by 3 bases, with 12 bases left in between. This CDR3 is CSVRPGGYEQYF. In DNA, the CDR3 is TGCAGCGTGAGGCCCGGGGGCTACGAGCAGTACTTC.

For the CDR3, the DNA is TGTGCCAGCAGCCCCAGGGAAGGTGCGGGGTGGGAGCAGTACTTC. Protein: CASSPREGAGWEQYF. This sequence joins TRBV7-2 and TRBJ2-7, with D possibly matching TRBD2 (6 bases). The CDR3 length is 15 residues. V lost 5 bases to trimming and J lost 7 bases, with 21 bases between them. Germline V gives CDR1 SGHTA, CDR2 FQGNSA.

V gene TRBV15 combines with J gene TRBJ1-3, with a tentative D call TRBD1 (6 bases). CDR3 size: 17 residues. Between the trimmed V and J ends, which lost 0 bases and 0 bases, there was a span of 12 bases. Germline CDR1 and CDR2: LNHNV and YYDKDF (reference sequence). CDR3 region: CATSRDSRGSSGNTIYF. The CDR3 DNA reads TGTGCCACCAGCAGAGATTCTAGGGGGAGCTCTGGAAACACCATATATTTT.

The chain couples TRBV5-1 to TRBJ2-1; 7 bases are a match to TRBD1. In germline, CDR1 is SGHRS, CDR2 YFSETQ. This CDR3 is built from 13 residues. Unmatched junction bases numbered 2, after V lost 2 bases and J lost 6 bases. CDR3 DNA: TGCGCCAGCAGCTTTACAGGGGCCAATGAGCAGTTCTTC. Its protein product is CASSFTGANEQFF.

The CDR3 DNA follows: TGTGCCAGCAGGCCAAACGCGCGATCCGACAGGGGGACCTCTGGGGCCAACGTCCTGACTTTC. This sequence encodes CASRPNARSDRGTSGANVLTF. The rearrangement links TRBV27 to TRBJ2-6, with TRBD1 matching 9 bases. V was clipped by 6 bases and J by 0 bases; unmatched bases: 18. CDR3 length: 21 residues. Germline assignment: CDR1 MNHEY and CDR2 SMNVEV (reference sequence).

This clone was observed a few times. The rearrangement joins TRBV10-2 to TRBJ1-1, with 8 positions matching TRBD1. V shed 8 bases and J 5 bases; nucleotides not matched to a gene: 7. Germline loops: CDR1 WSHSY, CDR2 SAAADI. The CDR3 length is 13 residues. The CDR3 is CASARTGRTEAFF. The CDR3 DNA reads as TGCGCCAGCGCAAGGACAGGGAGAACTGAAGCTTTCTTT.

V and J are TRBV5-1 and TRBJ1-2, with D maybe TRBD1 (5 bases). Germline lookup yields CDR1 SGHRS and CDR2 YFSETQ. This CDR3 region has 14 residues. V lost 4 bases and J 4 bases, leaving 14 bases between the germline ends. The CDR3 reads CASSPRGQAYGYTF. The CDR3 DNA sequence: TGCGCCAGCAGCCCCCGGGGCCAAGCCTATGGCTACACCTTC.

This clone was picked up one time. V is TRBV6-5 and J is TRBJ1-4; no clear D gene. V lost 0 bases, J lost 3 bases, and 11 bases lay in between. CDR3 length: 16 residues. Germline-derived CDR1 and CDR2 are MNHEY and SVGAGI. The CDR3 loop is CASSYSSNGANEKLFF. DNA of the CDR3: TGTGCCAGCAGTTACTCGAGTAATGGGGCTAATGAAAAACTGTTTTTT.

The chain has TRBV5-4 and TRBJ2-7; TRBD2 aligns across 7 bases. The V and J ends lost 4 bases and 3 bases, in that order; junction bases with no gene match: 10. This CDR3 contains 15 residues. Germline CDR1 SGHNT, CDR2 YYREEE (reference sequence). CDR3 bases: TGTGCCAGCAGCCCCCAAGCGGGATCGGGCTACGAGCAGTACTTC. This encodes CASSPQAGSGYEQYF.

The gene calls are TRBV27 and TRBJ1-6; D is unclear. Deletions cut 4 bases from V and 7 bases from J, with 2 bases between. The CDR3 is made up of 11 amino acids. Looked up from germline, CDR1 is MNHEY and CDR2 is SMNVEV (reference sequence). Here the CDR3 reads CASSSNSPLHF. DNA of the CDR3: TGTGCCAGCAGTTCCAATTCACCCCTCCACTTT.

The V and J genes are TRBV5-6 and TRBJ2-1; 7 nucleotides line up with TRBD2. The CDR3 covers 16 residues. Germline CDR1 is SGHDT and CDR2 is YYEEEE. Trimming removed 4 bases from V and 2 bases from J; junction bases left unmatched: 9. The CDR3 reads CASSPGGIVTYNEQFF. CDR3 bases: TGTGCCAGCAGCCCCGGGGGGATAGTCACCTACAATGAGCAGTTCTTC. The entire variable domain, with the rest obtained from reference TRBV5-6 and TRBJ2-1, is as follows: DAGVTQSPTHLIKTRGQQVTLRCSPKSGHDTVSWYQQALGQGPQFIFQYYEEEERQRGNFPDRFSGHQFPNYSSELNVNALLLGDSALYLCASSPGGIVTYNEQFFGPGTRLTVL.

This CDR3 is CASRSPPYEQYF. The DNA for the CDR3 is TGTGCCAGCAGATCTCCACCCTACGAGCAGTACTTC. V gene TRBV28 combines with J gene TRBJ2-7; D is ambiguous. This CDR3 has 12 amino acids. Trimming left V 6 bases short and J 2 bases short, with 8 bases between. CDR1 is MDHEN, CDR2 SYDVKM, per germline.

This clone has only one observation. The genes are TRBV2 and TRBJ2-1, with 9 bases fitting TRBD2. V shed 6 bases, J shed 2 bases, and the junction held 5 bases outside the gene matches. The CDR3 sequence is 15 residues long. Germline V gene lookup returns CDR1 SNHLY and CDR2 FYNNEI. CDR3 in amino acids: CASSGRTSAYNEQFF. The CDR3 coding sequence is TGTGCCAGCAGCGGGAGGACTAGCGCCTACAATGAGCAGTTCTTC.

This rearrangement joins TRBV14 to TRBJ2-1; 7 bases map to TRBD2. Germline CDR1 and CDR2: SGHDN and FVKESK. The CDR3 is made up of 16 amino acids. V was clipped by 7 bases and J by 2 bases; unmatched bases: 11. CDR3 DNA sequence: TGTGCCAGCACACCATGGGACGGGAGGACCTACAATGAGCAGTTCTTC. Translation: CASTPWDGRTYNEQFF.